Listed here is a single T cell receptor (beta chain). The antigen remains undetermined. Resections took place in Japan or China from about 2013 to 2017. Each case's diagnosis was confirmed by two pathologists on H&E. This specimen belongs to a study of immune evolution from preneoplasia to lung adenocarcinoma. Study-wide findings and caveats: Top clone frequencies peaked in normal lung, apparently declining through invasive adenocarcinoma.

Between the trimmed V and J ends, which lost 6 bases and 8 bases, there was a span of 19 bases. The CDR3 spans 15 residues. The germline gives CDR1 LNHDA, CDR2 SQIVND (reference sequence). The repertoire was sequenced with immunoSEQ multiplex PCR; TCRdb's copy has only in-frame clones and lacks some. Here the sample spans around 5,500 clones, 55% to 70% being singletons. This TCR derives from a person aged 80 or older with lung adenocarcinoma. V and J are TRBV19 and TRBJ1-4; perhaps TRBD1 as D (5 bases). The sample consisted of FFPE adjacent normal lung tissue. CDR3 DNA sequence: TGTGCCAGTAGGAACGACGGGGGGGGAGAGGAAAAACTGTTTTTT. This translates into CASRNDGGGEEKLFF.